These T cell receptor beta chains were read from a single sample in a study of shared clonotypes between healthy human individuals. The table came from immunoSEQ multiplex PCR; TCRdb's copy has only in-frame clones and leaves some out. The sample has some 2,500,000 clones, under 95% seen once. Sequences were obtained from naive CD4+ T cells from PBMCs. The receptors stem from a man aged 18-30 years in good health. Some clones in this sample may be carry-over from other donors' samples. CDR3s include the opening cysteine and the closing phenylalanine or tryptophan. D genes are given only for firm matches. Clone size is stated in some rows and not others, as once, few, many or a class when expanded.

DNA: TGTGCCATCAGTGCAGGGGCAAAAGACGGTCAGCCCCAGCATTTT
CDR3: CAISAGAKDGQPQHF
D: NA
V: TRBV10-3
size: NA
J: TRBJ1-5

DNA: TGTGCCAGCAGTATCGACCGCCTTGAAGCTTTCTTT
CDR3: CASSIDRLEAFF
D: NA
V: TRBV5-5
size: few
J: TRBJ1-1

DNA: TGCAGCGTCGGCGGTCTAGCGGGAGTCAATGAGCAGTTCTTC
CDR3: CSVGGLAGVNEQFF
D: TRBD2
V: TRBV29-1
size: NA
J: TRBJ2-1

DNA: TGTGCCAGCAGCGTAAGGGGGGATTGGGGCACAGATACGCAGTATTTT
CDR3: CASSVRGDWGTDTQYF
D: NA
V: TRBV9
size: NA
J: TRBJ2-3

DNA: TGTGCCAGCTCACCACGGGACAGGGACAATCAGCCCCAGCATTTT
CDR3: CASSPRDRDNQPQHF
D: TRBD1
V: TRBV18
size: NA
J: TRBJ1-5

DNA: TGTGCCAGCAGCTTTGGGGGGTCTGGGTCCTATGGCTACACCTTC
CDR3: CASSFGGSGSYGYTF
D: NA
V: TRBV5-4
size: NA
J: TRBJ1-2

DNA: TGTGCCAGCAGCTTAGGCAGGGTATCTGGAAACACCATATATTTT
CDR3: CASSLGRVSGNTIYF
D: NA
V: TRBV7-9
size: NA
J: TRBJ1-3

DNA: TGCAGTGCTAGACGGGGGAGCGAGCAGTACTTC
CDR3: CSARRGSEQYF
D: NA
V: TRBV20-1
size: NA
J: TRBJ2-7

DNA: TGCGCCAGCAGCTTGGTGGGGACAGACGAAAAACTGTTTTTT
CDR3: CASSLVGTDEKLFF
D: TRBD1
V: TRBV5-1
size: NA
J: TRBJ1-4

DNA: TGTGCCAGCAGTTCAGGAGATACGCAGTATTTT
CDR3: CASSSGDTQYF
D: NA
V: TRBV6-5
size: NA
J: TRBJ2-3

DNA: TGTGCCAGCAGTTGGACTAGACGTACCGGGGAGCTGTTTTTT
CDR3: CASSWTRRTGELFF
D: TRBD2
V: TRBV28
size: NA
J: TRBJ2-2

DNA: TGCAGCGGGGGACTTCTCCGGGACCCCTATGAGCAGTTCTTC
CDR3: CSGGLLRDPYEQFF
D: NA
V: TRBV29-1
size: NA
J: TRBJ2-1

DNA: TGCGCCAGCCTAAGGAGCGCTTACGACGATGAGCAGTTCTTC
CDR3: CASLRSAYDDEQFF
D: NA
V: TRBV5-1
size: NA
J: TRBJ2-1

DNA: TGCGCCAGCAGTCGGGACAGCTCCTACGAGCAGTACTTC
CDR3: CASSRDSSYEQYF
D: TRBD1
V: TRBV4-1
size: NA
J: TRBJ2-7

DNA: TGTGCCATCAGCCTTACGACAGGGGGACCTATATATGGCTACACCTTC
CDR3: CAISLTTGGPIYGYTF
D: TRBD1
V: TRBV10-3
size: NA
J: TRBJ1-2

DNA: TGCAGCGTTGGGCAGGGCGGGGACATTCAGTACTTC
CDR3: CSVGQGGDIQYF
D: NA
V: TRBV29-1
size: NA
J: TRBJ2-4

DNA: TGTGCCAGCAGCCAATCCACCGGGAGGGCCATGAACACTGAAGCTTTCTTT
CDR3: CASSQSTGRAMNTEAFF
D: NA
V: TRBV4-2
size: NA
J: TRBJ1-1

DNA: TGCGCCAGCAGCCAAGATAGGTGGCTCGGGACGGTTAGCAATCAGCCCCAGCATTTT
CDR3: CASSQDRWLGTVSNQPQHF
D: NA
V: TRBV4-1
size: NA
J: TRBJ1-5

DNA: TGTGCCAGCAGCCGAGCCTCCGCTTTTTTGTCAGAGCAGTACTTC
CDR3: CASSRASAFLSEQYF
D: NA
V: TRBV2
size: NA
J: TRBJ2-7

DNA: TGTGCCAGCAGCTTAGGAACCGGGGCAAATCAGCCCCAGCATTTT
CDR3: CASSLGTGANQPQHF
D: NA
V: TRBV7-6
size: NA
J: TRBJ1-5

DNA: TGTGCCAGCAGGCATCCGGGACAGGGAGACGAAAAACTGTTTTTT
CDR3: CASRHPGQGDEKLFF
D: TRBD1
V: TRBV27
size: NA
J: TRBJ1-4

DNA: TGTGCCAGCAGCACTCGCGGGGGCTCTGAAGCTTTCTTT
CDR3: CASSTRGGSEAFF
D: NA
V: TRBV7-2
size: NA
J: TRBJ1-1

DNA: TGTGCCAGCAGCGCGGTGGGCTCGACAGGGCCCTACGAGCAGTACTTC
CDR3: CASSAVGSTGPYEQYF
D: TRBD1
V: TRBV7-8
size: NA
J: TRBJ2-7

DNA: TGTGCCAGCAGCTTCGTGGGTTGGAACACTGAAGCTTTCTTT
CDR3: CASSFVGWNTEAFF
D: NA
V: TRBV7-2
size: NA
J: TRBJ1-1

DNA: TGTGCCAGCAGCTTGTTAGCGGATACTGTCTACGAGCAGTACTTC
CDR3: CASSLLADTVYEQYF
D: NA
V: TRBV5-5
size: NA
J: TRBJ2-7

DNA: TGTGCCAGCAGTCCGGCTAGCGGGGCAACGACATCCTACGAGCAGTACTTC
CDR3: CASSPASGATTSYEQYF
D: TRBD2
V: TRBV28
size: NA
J: TRBJ2-7

DNA: TGTGCCAGCACCGGGCTGGAGACCCAGTACTTC
CDR3: CASTGLETQYF
D: NA
V: TRBV2
size: NA
J: TRBJ2-5

DNA: TGTGCCAGCAGTTTCCGTAATGAAAAACTGTTTTTT
CDR3: CASSFRNEKLFF
D: NA
V: TRBV27
size: NA
J: TRBJ1-4

DNA: TGCGCCAGCAGCTTTGTAGCGGGAGCGTGGAATGAGCAGTTCTTC
CDR3: CASSFVAGAWNEQFF
D: TRBD2
V: TRBV5-1
size: NA
J: TRBJ2-1

DNA: TGCGCCAGCAGCCAAGGGGTGAGGGAGGGCCAGCCCCAGCATTTT
CDR3: CASSQGVREGQPQHF
D: NA
V: TRBV4-3
size: NA
J: TRBJ1-5

DNA: TGTGCCAGCAGCCCGGCGGGGGCTAATGAAAAACTGTTTTTT
CDR3: CASSPAGANEKLFF
D: NA
V: TRBV25-1
size: NA
J: TRBJ1-4

DNA: TGCGCCAGCAGCCAAAATCCTCCGGGTTATAGCAATCAGCCCCAGCATTTT
CDR3: CASSQNPPGYSNQPQHF
D: NA
V: TRBV4-1
size: NA
J: TRBJ1-5

DNA: TGTGCCAGCAGCTCATACCAGGGGAAGGATGAAAAACTGTTTTTT
CDR3: CASSSYQGKDEKLFF
D: NA
V: TRBV7-9
size: NA
J: TRBJ1-4

DNA: TGTGCCAGCAGGCCACAGTCGAGGGGGTATACCGGGGAGCTGTTTTTT
CDR3: CASRPQSRGYTGELFF
D: NA
V: TRBV28
size: NA
J: TRBJ2-2

DNA: TGTGCCAGCGGAGGGTCCTACAATGAGCAGTTCTTC
CDR3: CASGGSYNEQFF
D: NA
V: TRBV9
size: NA
J: TRBJ2-1

DNA: TGTGCCAGCTCACCACCGGGCCTGGGGCCCACTAACTATGGCTACACCTTC
CDR3: CASSPPGLGPTNYGYTF
D: NA
V: TRBV18
size: NA
J: TRBJ1-2

DNA: TGTGCCAGCAGCTTCCAGGGAGGGCACGAGCAGTACTTC
CDR3: CASSFQGGHEQYF
D: TRBD2
V: TRBV5-8
size: NA
J: TRBJ2-7

DNA: TGTGCCAGCAGTGAGTTTTACGAGCAGTACTTC
CDR3: CASSEFYEQYF
D: NA
V: TRBV25-1
size: NA
J: TRBJ2-7

DNA: TGTGCCAGCAGTTCCAGCGGACCAGCCTACGAGCAGTACTTC
CDR3: CASSSSGPAYEQYF
D: NA
V: TRBV28
size: NA
J: TRBJ2-7

DNA: TGTGCCAGCAGTACAGGGGCGAAGGGCTACACCTTC
CDR3: CASSTGAKGYTF
D: TRBD1
V: TRBV6-6
size: NA
J: TRBJ1-2

DNA: TGTGCCAGAAGTTACCTAGAAGCTTTCTTT
CDR3: CARSYLEAFF
D: NA
V: TRBV25-1
size: NA
J: TRBJ1-1

DNA: TGTGCCAGCAGCGTATTGGGCAGGGATAATGAAAAACTGTTTTTT
CDR3: CASSVLGRDNEKLFF
D: NA
V: TRBV9
size: NA
J: TRBJ1-4